Listed here are 16 T cell receptor beta chains from one sample, sequenced in a study of shared clonotypes between healthy human individuals (dated by TCRdb to about 2020). The library was prepared using the immunoSEQ multiplex PCR assay. TCRdb's version of the immuneACCESS table is confined to in-frame rearrangements and falls short of the full clone set. An unresolved V gene accounts for under half of the shortfall where checked; the remainder is of unknown origin. The sample contains 2 million to 2.5 million clones, approximately 96% of them found a single time. The ten largest clones capture roughly 0.13% of the sample. The sequenced sample consisted of naive CD4+ T cells sorted from blood. The cell subset or site label of this sample denotes: CD45RA+ positively selected. The receptors derive from a man younger than 35 in good health.

The chain uses TRBV5-1 and TRBJ1-6; TRBD1 matches 8 bases. CDR3 size: 18 residues. Germline V CDR1 and CDR2: SGHRS, YFSETQ. Trimming at V came to 2 bases and at J to 8 bases, leaving 15 bases not matched to a gene. The CDR3 protein is CASSFGARQGSRYSPLHF. CDR3 coding DNA: TGCGCCAGCAGCTTCGGAGCGAGACAGGGGTCTAGGTATTCACCCCTCCACTTT.

The chain has TRBV27 and TRBJ2-3; TRBD2 agrees at 14 bases. Germline V CDR1 and CDR2: MNHEY, SMNVEV (reference sequence). Germline trimming cut 3 bases from V and 7 bases from J; bases unmatched to any gene: 3. The length of the CDR3 is 15 residues. The CDR3 region is CASSFRLAGGHTQYF. The CDR3 coding sequence is TGTGCCAGCAGTTTCCGACTAGCGGGGGGGCATACGCAGTATTTT.

V and J are TRBV5-1 and TRBJ1-2; perhaps TRBD1 as D (5 bases). Trimming removed 0 bases at V and 5 bases at J, with 8 bases between. The germline gives CDR1 SGHRS, CDR2 YFSETQ. There are 13 residues in the CDR3. CDR3 amino acids: CASSLEDTYGYTF. CDR3 sequence (DNA): TGCGCCAGCAGCTTGGAGGACACGTATGGCTACACCTTC.

This chain uses TRBV27 with TRBJ2-3, with unresolved D. Between the trimmed V and J ends, which lost 3 bases and 0 bases, there was a span of 13 bases. From germline, CDR1 is MNHEY and CDR2 SMNVEV (reference sequence). This CDR3 contains 16 residues. This CDR3 is CASSFKSWYSTDTQYF. The DNA of the CDR3 is TGTGCCAGCAGTTTTAAATCGTGGTACAGCACAGATACGCAGTATTTT.

V usage is TRBV7-2 and J usage is TRBJ1-6; D gene uncertain. This CDR3 has 15 amino acids. V was trimmed by 3 bases and J by 7 bases, leaving 13 bases between them. Looked up from germline, CDR1 is SGHTA and CDR2 is FQGNSA. The CDR3 protein is CASSLIARGNSPLHF. CDR3 bases: TGTGCCAGCAGCTTGATAGCCCGGGGAAATTCACCCCTCCACTTT.

This clone was observed once. The chain is built from TRBV7-8 and TRBJ2-3, with D perhaps TRBD2 (6 bases). The CDR3 runs to 15 residues. Trimming took 3 bases from V and 0 from J, leaving 10 bases between them. Germline V CDR1 and CDR2: SGHVS, FQNEAQ. This CDR3 reads CASSFFGGSTDTQYF. CDR3 bases: TGTGCCAGCAGCTTTTTCGGGGGTAGCACAGATACGCAGTATTTT.

V is TRBV19 and J is TRBJ1-6, with D hard to call. This CDR3 is 14 amino acids long. Germline values: CDR1 LNHDA, CDR2 SQIVND (reference sequence). V lost 6 bases and J 4 bases, leaving 10 bases between the germline ends. Here the CDR3 reads CASSLGFYNSPLHF. The DNA for the CDR3 is TGTGCCAGTAGCCTGGGATTTTATAATTCACCCCTCCACTTT.

In the case of this clone: The sample carries other DNA sequences with the same CDR3. This chain connects TRBV28 to TRBJ1-1; TRBD1 agrees at 9 bases. After removal of 3 bases from V and 2 bases from J, the junction contained 1 base not matched to a gene. Germline values: CDR1 MDHEN, CDR2 SYDVKM. This CDR3 is 14 amino acids long. CDR3 coding DNA: TGTGCCAGCAGTTTGGGACAGGGAAACACTGAAGCTTTCTTT. Its protein product is CASSLGQGNTEAFF.

J is TRBJ1-4 and V is TRBV2; TRBD1 matches 8 bases. Germline V gene data show CDR1 as SNHLY and CDR2 as FYNNEI. V lost 1 base to trimming and J lost 10 bases; unmatched junction nucleotides: 14. This CDR3 is built from 17 residues. CDR3 in DNA: TGTGCCAGCAGTGAAGAGCCCTTAACAGGGGGATCCCGAAAACTGTTTTTT. Translating gives CASSEEPLTGGSRKLFF.

The CDR3 nucleotides read TGTGCCAGCAGCTTGAATGAAAAACTGTTTTTT. Translation gives CASSLNEKLFF. The chain uses TRBV5-5 and TRBJ1-4, with D unclear. The CDR3 is 11 residues long. The V gene lost 1 base and the J gene lost 5 bases, with 0 bases spanning the gap. Germline V gene data show CDR1 as SGHKS and CDR2 as YYEKEE (reference sequence).

A single count supports this clone. V is TRBV6-1 and J is TRBJ2-7; D unclear. The CDR3 consists of 13 residues. CDR1 is MNHNS, CDR2 SASEGT, per germline. The ends were cut back, 6 bases at V and 1 base at J, with 10 bases in the middle. Here the CDR3 DNA reads TGTGCCAGCAGCACAGCGTGGTCCTACGAGCAGTACTTC. Encoded protein: CASSTAWSYEQYF.

For this clone: Other DNA sequences in this specimen translate into the identical CDR3. V is TRBV11-2 and J is TRBJ1-1, with D hard to call. Trimming left V 2 bases short and J 0 bases short, with 10 bases between. The CDR3 contains 15 residues. Germline V gene data show CDR1 as SGHAT and CDR2 as FQNNGV. CDR3 nucleotide sequence: TGTGCCAGCAGCTTATCGGCCGGACTGAACACTGAAGCTTTCTTT. Translating gives CASSLSAGLNTEAFF.

The chain combines TRBV7-2 with TRBJ1-2; the D gene is possibly TRBD1 (6 bases). This CDR3 is 13 amino acids long. V lost 6 bases and J lost 8, with 16 bases in between. The germline gives CDR1 SGHTA, CDR2 FQGNSA. The CDR3 coding sequence is TGTGCCAGCAGATACCACAGGGTTGGGGGCTACACCTTC. This codes for CASRYHRVGGYTF.

The rearrangement links TRBV28 to TRBJ2-7; D may match TRBD1 or TRBD2 (6 bases each). Germline loops: CDR1 MDHEN, CDR2 SYDVKM. The CDR3 totals 15 residues. Trimming took off 3 bases at V and 2 bases at J, with 14 bases between the two ends. The CDR3 DNA sequence: TGTGCCAGCAGTTTGCCGGGGGCTGGGACCTACGAGCAGTACTTC. Its protein product is CASSLPGAGTYEQYF.

The V gene is TRBV9, the J gene TRBJ1-2; 7 nucleotides align to TRBD1. With V trimmed by 3 bases and J by 0 bases, 5 bases remained unmatched. Germline V gene lookup returns CDR1 SGDLS and CDR2 YYNGEE. There are 15 residues in the CDR3. In DNA, the CDR3 is TGTGCCAGCAGCGCCCGGACAGGAGCTAACTATGGCTACACCTTC. Protein sequence: CASSARTGANYGYTF.

The chain has TRBV28 and TRBJ1-4, with a weak D call TRBD1 (5 bases). The CDR3 runs to 14 residues. Germline CDR1 reads MDHEN; CDR2 reads SYDVKM. V dropped 6 bases and J dropped 8 bases, with 16 bases sitting between them. The CDR3 bases are TGTGCCAGCAGCCAACGACAGTGGGGCGAAAAACTGTTTTTT. It yields the protein CASSQRQWGEKLFF.